A selection of T cell receptor beta chains follows, all from one sample in a study of shared clonotypes between healthy human individuals. Produced via immunoSEQ multiplex PCR; TCRdb's table is partial and in-frame only. Among approximately 700,000 clones listed, 55% to 85% were seen once. What was sequenced was memory CD4+ T cells sorted from blood. Receptors were obtained from a woman under 40 in good health. Each CDR3 is given with its conserved first and last residue. A D gene is named only where the DNA matches it firmly. Clone size is given for some rows only: seen once, a few or many times, or a class if the clone is expanded.

>TRBJ1-5|.|TRBV28|.
CASKLRPGRQLDQPQHF
TGTGCCAGCAAATTAAGGCCCGGGAGGCAACTAGATCAGCCCCAGCATTTT
>TRBJ2-1|.|TRBV28|few
CASSLPGSLNEQFF
TGTGCCAGCAGTTTACCCGGGAGCCTCAATGAGCAGTTCTTC
>TRBJ2-7|.|TRBV28|once
CASSPSRQWYEQYF
TGTGCCAGCAGCCCTAGCCGACAATGGTACGAGCAGTACTTC
>TRBJ1-4|.|TRBV5-1|many
CASSLGQTTNEKLFF
TGCGCCAGCAGCTTGGGACAGACAACTAATGAAAAACTGTTTTTT
>TRBJ1-1|TRBD1|TRBV5-1|.
CASRQGTGDTEAFF
TGCGCCAGCAGGCAGGGGACAGGGGACACTGAAGCTTTCTTT
>TRBJ2-2|TRBD2|TRBV5-1|.
CASSLDPSGGTGELFF
TGCGCCAGCAGCTTGGACCCTAGCGGGGGCACCGGGGAGCTGTTTTTT
>TRBJ2-3|.|TRBV27|.
CASSRGRRADTQYF
TGTGCCAGCAGTAGGGGGAGGCGTGCAGATACGCAGTATTTT
>TRBJ1-2|.|TRBV5-4|.
CASSFSTVYGYTF
TGTGCCAGCAGCTTTTCTACGGTCTATGGCTACACCTTC
>TRBJ1-1|.|TRBV9|.
CASSLADRMNTEAFF
TGTGCCAGCAGCCTAGCGGACAGAATGAACACTGAAGCTTTCTTT
>TRBJ2-1|TRBD2|TRBV28|.
CASSFGTSGRGEQFF
TGTGCCAGCAGTTTCGGGACTAGCGGGAGGGGTGAGCAGTTCTTC
>TRBJ2-7|.|TRBV4-2|.
CASSQEQGPSYEQYF
TGTGCCAGCAGCCAAGAACAGGGACCCTCCTACGAGCAGTACTTC
>TRBJ2-7|.|TRBV27|.
CASSFSHSSYEQYF
TGTGCCAGCAGTTTCTCTCACAGCTCCTACGAGCAGTACTTC
>TRBJ1-4|.|TRBV7-2|.
CASSRAGKLFF
TGTGCCAGCAGCAGGGCGGGTAAACTGTTTTTT
>TRBJ2-1|.|TRBV12-1|few
CASSTRREGLFYNEQFF
TGTGCCAGCAGCACCCGGCGGGAGGGCCTTTTCTACAATGAGCAGTTCTTC
>TRBJ2-3|.|TRBV20-1|.
CSAPQLDTQYF
TGCAGTGCTCCTCAGCTAGATACGCAGTATTTT
>TRBJ2-2|TRBD1|TRBV6-5|few
CASRQGNDGELFF
TGTGCCAGCAGACAGGGGAATGACGGGGAGCTGTTTTTT
>TRBJ2-7|.|TRBV5-6|.
CASSLVGYEQYF
TGTGCCAGCAGCTTGGTGGGCTACGAGCAGTACTTC
>TRBJ1-2|.|TRBV19|few
CASSIDYRDGGYTF
TGTGCCAGTAGTATAGATTACAGAGACGGTGGCTACACCTTC
>TRBJ2-3|.|TRBV30|.
CAWRPGGDTQYF
TGTGCCTGGAGGCCAGGCGGGGATACGCAGTATTTT
>TRBJ1-2|.|TRBV7-9|.
CASSLGQNYGYTF
TGTGCCAGCAGCTTAGGACAGAACTATGGCTACACCTTC
>TRBJ1-5|.|TRBV6-5|.
CASSYSSGGENQPQHF
TGTGCCAGCAGTTACTCGAGCGGGGGGGAAAATCAGCCCCAGCATTTT
>TRBJ2-1|.|TRBV7-9|few
CASSPTLQGREQFF
TGTGCCAGCAGCCCAACCCTCCAGGGTCGTGAGCAGTTCTTC
>TRBJ2-3|.|TRBV6-1|.
CASSQRDGTDTQYF
TGTGCCAGCAGTCAGCGCGATGGGACAGATACGCAGTATTTT
>TRBJ1-6|.|TRBV4-1|many
CASSQNLFRRGTEDYNSPLHF
TGCGCCAGCAGCCAAAACCTTTTTCGAAGGGGAACCGAGGATTATAATTCACCCCTCCACTTT
>TRBJ2-2|.|TRBV18|.
CASSPVERSNTGELFF
TGTGCCAGCTCCCCAGTGGAGCGATCGAACACCGGGGAGCTGTTTTTT
>TRBJ2-7|.|TRBV10-1|once
CASSEPGYEQYF
TGCGCCAGCAGTGAGCCAGGGTACGAGCAGTACTTC
>TRBJ2-3|TRBD2|TRBV18|.
CASSPPGLAGVPTDTQYF
TGTGCCAGCTCACCACCGGGACTAGCGGGAGTCCCCACAGATACGCAGTATTTT
>TRBJ1-1|.|TRBV5-1|.
CASSLGGLNTEAFF
TGCGCCAGCAGCTTGGGGGGCCTGAACACTGAAGCTTTCTTT
>TRBJ2-7|TRBD2|TRBV4-2|.
CASSQVVPSGDSYEQYF
TGTGCCAGCAGCCAAGTGGTCCCTAGCGGTGATTCCTACGAGCAGTACTTC
>TRBJ2-7|TRBD2|TRBV4-1|few
CASSQSGLAGNYEQYF
TGCGCCAGCAGCCAATCGGGACTAGCGGGTAACTACGAGCAGTACTTC
>TRBJ1-2|.|TRBV11-2|.
CASSRERNYGYTF
TGTGCCAGCAGCCGGGAAAGGAACTATGGCTACACCTTC
>TRBJ1-1|TRBD1|TRBV9|.
CASSVYRGGSLEAFF
TGTGCCAGCAGCGTTTACAGGGGTGGATCGCTTGAAGCTTTCTTT
>TRBJ2-7|TRBD1|TRBV19|.
CASSVRGQGFTYEQYF
TGTGCCAGTAGTGTCCGGGGACAGGGCTTTACCTACGAGCAGTACTTC
>TRBJ1-4|.|TRBV29-1|.
CSATPGSNEKLFF
TGCAGCGCTACCCCCGGATCTAATGAAAAACTGTTTTTT
>TRBJ2-7|.|TRBV2|.
CASSESVPFGEQYF
TGTGCCAGCAGTGAATCAGTCCCCTTCGGCGAGCAGTACTTC
>TRBJ2-5|.|TRBV18|.
CASSPNSGRETQYF
TGTGCCAGCTCACCAAATTCAGGGAGGGAGACCCAGTACTTC
>TRBJ1-1|TRBD1|TRBV29-1|.
CSARQGKEAFF
TGCAGCGCCCGACAGGGCAAAGAAGCTTTCTTT
>TRBJ2-5|TRBD1|TRBV2|.
CASSEQQGTETQYF
TGTGCCAGCAGTGAACAACAGGGGACGGAGACCCAGTACTTC
>TRBJ2-3|.|TRBV5-5|.
CASTRPGANGADTQYF
TGTGCCAGCACCCGGCCCGGGGCAAATGGGGCAGATACGCAGTATTTT
>TRBJ2-7|.|TRBV29-1|.
CSVKNLGTASSYEQYF
TGCAGCGTTAAAAATCTCGGGACCGCCAGCTCCTACGAGCAGTACTTC
>TRBJ2-7|.|TRBV11-2|.
CASSGEPAPYEQYF
TGTGCCAGCAGCGGGGAGCCCGCCCCCTACGAGCAGTACTTC
>TRBJ1-1|.|TRBV5-4|few
CASSLAGFNTEAFF
TGTGCCAGCAGCTTGGCCGGGTTCAACACTGAAGCTTTCTTT
>TRBJ2-2|.|TRBV2|few
CASSERGWTGELFF
TGTGCCAGCAGTGAAAGGGGGTGGACCGGGGAGCTGTTTTTT
>TRBJ2-2|.|TRBV4-1|.
CASSQQPRGTGELFF
TGCGCCAGCAGCCAACAACCTAGAGGGACCGGGGAGCTGTTTTTT